The T cell receptor (beta chain) described here comes from a study of Ad26.COV2.S vaccination and SARS-CoV-2 variants. Treatment specified: roughly 19 received Ad26.COV2.S at low or high dose, single or two shots; about five received placebo; per-sample allocation not given. Sampling took place 63 days after the first vaccine or placebo injection. V was clipped by 5 bases and J by 5 bases, with 9 bases between them. Germline CDR1 and CDR2: MDHEN and SYDVKM. This CDR3 is built from 12 residues. Clones were read by immunoSEQ multiplex PCR, and TCRdb kept only the in-frame ones, dropping some. In the table there are around 400,000 clones, 75% to 90% of which are singletons.

The input for sequencing was peripheral blood, taken in a trial of Ad26.COV2.S vaccine versus placebo. The rearrangement joins TRBV28 to TRBJ1-2; D is ambiguous. The TCR originated in a person between 18 and 59 years old who received the Ad26.COV2.S COVID-19 vaccine or a placebo. The CDR3 is CASSLAGYGYTF. The CDR3 DNA sequence: TGTGCCAGCAGTCTCGCTGGATATGGCTACACCTTC.